This T cell receptor (beta chain) was obtained from a study of beta chain features in type 1 diabetes. Study-level results: Type 1 diabetes patients had fewer VDJ junction insertions and more deletions.

Remarks on this clone: Its antigen is unknown.

The sequenced template was cDNA made from the entire isolated RNA. Here immunoSEQ multiplex PCR was the method, and the copy in TCRdb shows in-frame clones only, minus some. The repertoire holds under 950,000 clones, with 15% to 20% as singletons. The germline CDR1 and CDR2 sequences are SGHTA and FQGNSA. This CDR3 spans 15 amino acids. V was shortened by 2 bases and J by 11 bases, with 21 bases between the two germline ends. The clonotype originates from a woman aged 18-30 years in good health. What was sequenced was naive CD4+ T cells from blood. The chain employs TRBV7-2 and TRBJ1-2; D is unclear. CDR3 sequence (DNA): TGTGCCAGCAGCTTATCTCTTTTGGGGAGGTGGGAATACACCTTC. It encodes CASSLSLLGRWEYTF.